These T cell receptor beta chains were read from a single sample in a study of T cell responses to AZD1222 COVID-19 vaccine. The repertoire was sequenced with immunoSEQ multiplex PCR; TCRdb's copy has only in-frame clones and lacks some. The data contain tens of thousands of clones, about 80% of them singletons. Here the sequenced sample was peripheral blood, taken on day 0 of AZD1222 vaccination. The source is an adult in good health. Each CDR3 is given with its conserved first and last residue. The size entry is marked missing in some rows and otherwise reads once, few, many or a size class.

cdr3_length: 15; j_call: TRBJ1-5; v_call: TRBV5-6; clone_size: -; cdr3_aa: CASSPFSIPDQPQHF
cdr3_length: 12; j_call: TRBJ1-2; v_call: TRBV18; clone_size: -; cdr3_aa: CASSGQGNGYTF
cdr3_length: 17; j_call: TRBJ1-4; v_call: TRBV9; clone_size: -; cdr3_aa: CASSVAGYGGHNEKLFF
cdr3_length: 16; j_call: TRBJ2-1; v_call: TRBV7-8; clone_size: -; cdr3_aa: CASIQEAAGGYNEQFF
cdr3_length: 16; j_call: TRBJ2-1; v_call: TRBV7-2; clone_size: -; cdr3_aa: CASSLVPAGGGYEQFF
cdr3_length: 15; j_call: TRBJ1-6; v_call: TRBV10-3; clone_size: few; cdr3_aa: CATMSSTGNNSPLHF
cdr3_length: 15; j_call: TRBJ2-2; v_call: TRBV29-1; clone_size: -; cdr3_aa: CSVGGLAVDTGELFF
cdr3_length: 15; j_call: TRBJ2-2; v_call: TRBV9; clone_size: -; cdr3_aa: CASSVDPTIGGELFF
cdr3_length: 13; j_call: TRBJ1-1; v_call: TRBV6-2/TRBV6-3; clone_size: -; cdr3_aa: CASSYLGQTEAFF
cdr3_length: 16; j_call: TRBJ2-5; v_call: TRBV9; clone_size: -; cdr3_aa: CASSGRDARTRETQYF
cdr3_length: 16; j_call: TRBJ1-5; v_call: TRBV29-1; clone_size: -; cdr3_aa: CSVAGFGQGVDQPQHF
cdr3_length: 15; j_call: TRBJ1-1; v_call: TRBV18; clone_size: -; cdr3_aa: CASSQYTGESTEAFF
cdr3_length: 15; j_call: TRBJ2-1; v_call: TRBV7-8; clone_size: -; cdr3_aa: CASSLGLAHKNEQFF
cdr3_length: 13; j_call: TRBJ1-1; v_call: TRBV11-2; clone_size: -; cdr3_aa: CASSLLKNTEAFF
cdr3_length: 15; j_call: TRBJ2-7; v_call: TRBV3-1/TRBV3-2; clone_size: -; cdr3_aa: CASSPLQGGLYEQYF
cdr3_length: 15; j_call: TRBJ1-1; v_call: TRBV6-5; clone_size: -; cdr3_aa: CASSYSGARDTEAFF
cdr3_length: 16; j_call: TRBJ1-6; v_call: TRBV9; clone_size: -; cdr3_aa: CASSPGDRAKNSPLHF
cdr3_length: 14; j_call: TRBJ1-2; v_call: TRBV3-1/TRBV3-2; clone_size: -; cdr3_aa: CASSQVLTNYGYTF
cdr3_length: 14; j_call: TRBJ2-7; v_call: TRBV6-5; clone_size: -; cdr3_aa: CASSPGQENDEQYF
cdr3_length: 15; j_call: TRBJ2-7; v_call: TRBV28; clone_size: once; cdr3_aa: CASSPLGQGAGEQYF
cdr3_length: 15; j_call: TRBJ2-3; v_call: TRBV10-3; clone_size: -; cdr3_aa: CAISTGTTYTDTQYF
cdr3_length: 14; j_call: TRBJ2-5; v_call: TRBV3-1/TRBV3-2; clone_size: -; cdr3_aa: CASSHPSGGETQYF
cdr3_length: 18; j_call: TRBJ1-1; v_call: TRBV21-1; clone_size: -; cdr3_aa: CASSKEGCRGAVNTEAFF
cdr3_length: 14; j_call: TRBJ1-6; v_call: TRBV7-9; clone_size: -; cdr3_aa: CASSFNQGNSPLHF
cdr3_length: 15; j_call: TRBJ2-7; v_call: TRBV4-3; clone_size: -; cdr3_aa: CASSLGTTLMNEQYF
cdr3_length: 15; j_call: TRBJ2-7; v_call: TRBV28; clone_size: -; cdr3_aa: CASSPPAGPLYEQYF
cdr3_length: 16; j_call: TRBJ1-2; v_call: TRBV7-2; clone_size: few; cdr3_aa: CASSLFNRGLNYGYTF
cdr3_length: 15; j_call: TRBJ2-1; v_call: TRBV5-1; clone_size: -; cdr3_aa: CASSETSGVYNEQFF
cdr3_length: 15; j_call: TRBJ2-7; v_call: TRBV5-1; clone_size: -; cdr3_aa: CASSLGQQSTYEQYF
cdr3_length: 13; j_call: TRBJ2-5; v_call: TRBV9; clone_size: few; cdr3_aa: CASSPGFGETQYF
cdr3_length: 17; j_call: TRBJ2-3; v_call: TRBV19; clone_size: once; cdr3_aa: CASSIASGGARADTQYF